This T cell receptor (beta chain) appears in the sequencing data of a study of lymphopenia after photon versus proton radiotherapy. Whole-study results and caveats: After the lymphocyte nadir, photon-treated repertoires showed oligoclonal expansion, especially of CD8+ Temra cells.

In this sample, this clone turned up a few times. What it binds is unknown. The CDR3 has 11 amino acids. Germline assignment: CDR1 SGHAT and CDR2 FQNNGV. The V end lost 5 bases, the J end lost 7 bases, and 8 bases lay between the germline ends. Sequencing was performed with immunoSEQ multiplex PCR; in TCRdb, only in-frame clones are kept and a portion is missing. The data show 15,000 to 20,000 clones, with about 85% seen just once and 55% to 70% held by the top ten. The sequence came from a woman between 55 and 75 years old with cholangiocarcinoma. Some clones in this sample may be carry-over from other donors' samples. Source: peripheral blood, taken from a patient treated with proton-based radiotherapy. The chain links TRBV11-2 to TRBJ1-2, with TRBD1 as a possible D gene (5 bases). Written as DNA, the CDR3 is TGTGCCAGCAGCCTCGGGGCTGGCTACACCTTC. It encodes CASSLGAGYTF.